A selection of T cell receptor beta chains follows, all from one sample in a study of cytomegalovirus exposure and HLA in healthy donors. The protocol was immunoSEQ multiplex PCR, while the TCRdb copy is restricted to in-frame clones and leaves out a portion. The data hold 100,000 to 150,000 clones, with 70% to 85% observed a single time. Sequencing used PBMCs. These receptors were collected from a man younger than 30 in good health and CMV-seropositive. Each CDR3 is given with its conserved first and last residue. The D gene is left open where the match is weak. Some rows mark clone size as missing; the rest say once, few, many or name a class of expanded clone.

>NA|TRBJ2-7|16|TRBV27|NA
CASSPSPAGMAYEQYF
TGTGCCAGCAGTCCCTCCCCGGCAGGGATGGCCTACGAGCAGTACTTC
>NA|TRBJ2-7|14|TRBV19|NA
CASSRQMSSYEQYF
TGTGCCAGTAGTAGACAAATGAGCTCCTACGAGCAGTACTTC
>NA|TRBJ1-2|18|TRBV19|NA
CASSISLDAGRGKYGYTF
TGTGCCAGTAGTATCTCCCTAGACGCCGGGAGGGGAAAGTATGGCTACACCTTC
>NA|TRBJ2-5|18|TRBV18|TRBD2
CASSPPIGIAGGGETQYF
TGTGCCAGCTCACCCCCCATAGGGATAGCGGGAGGCGGAGAGACCCAGTACTTC
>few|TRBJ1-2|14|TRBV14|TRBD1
CASSQVSGGNGYTF
TGTGCCAGCAGCCAAGTGTCAGGGGGCAATGGCTACACCTTC
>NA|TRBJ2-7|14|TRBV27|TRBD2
CASRGAGVSYEQYF
TGTGCCAGCAGGGGAGCGGGAGTCAGCTACGAGCAGTACTTC
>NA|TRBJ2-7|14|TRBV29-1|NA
CSVVAGQRSYEQYF
TGCAGCGTTGTCGCGGGACAGCGCTCCTACGAGCAGTACTTC
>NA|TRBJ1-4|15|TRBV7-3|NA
CASSLRGGSDEKLFF
TGTGCCAGCAGCCTCCGGGGAGGGTCGGATGAAAAACTGTTTTTT
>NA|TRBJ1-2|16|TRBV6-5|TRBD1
CASSSLPGTGNYGYTF
TGTGCCAGCAGTTCCCTCCCCGGGACAGGGAACTATGGCTACACCTTC
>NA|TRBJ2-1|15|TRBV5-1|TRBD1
CASSLGDREVNEQFF
TGCGCCAGCAGCTTGGGGGACAGGGAGGTCAATGAGCAGTTCTTC
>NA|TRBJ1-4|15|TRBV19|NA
CASLRTDEANEKLFF
TGTGCCAGTCTTAGGACAGACGAGGCTAATGAAAAACTGTTTTTT
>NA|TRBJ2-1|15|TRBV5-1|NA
CASSLQVQRGNEQFF
TGCGCCAGCAGCCTGCAGGTCCAACGGGGGAATGAGCAGTTCTTC
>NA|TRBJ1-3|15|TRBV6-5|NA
CASSYVRSSGNTIYF
TGTGCCAGCAGTTATGTGCGAAGCTCTGGAAACACCATATATTTT
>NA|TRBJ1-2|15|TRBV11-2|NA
CASSPGHQNNYGYTF
TGTGCCAGCAGCCCCGGACACCAGAATAACTATGGCTACACCTTC
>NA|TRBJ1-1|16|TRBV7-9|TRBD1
CASERHRGFRYTEAFF
TGTGCCAGCGAGCGACACAGGGGTTTTCGGTACACTGAAGCTTTCTTT
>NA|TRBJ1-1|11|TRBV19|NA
CASSMRSSAFF
TGTGCCAGTAGTATGCGGTCGTCGGCTTTCTTT
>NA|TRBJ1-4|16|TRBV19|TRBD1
CASSNRGLATNEKLFF
TGTGCCAGTAGTAACAGGGGGCTTGCAACTAATGAAAAACTGTTTTTT
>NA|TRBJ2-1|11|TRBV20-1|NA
CSASRDNEQFF
TGCAGTGCTTCTCGAGACAATGAGCAGTTCTTC
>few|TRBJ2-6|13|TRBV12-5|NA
CASAPSGANVLTF
TGTGCTAGTGCCCCATCTGGGGCCAACGTCCTGACTTTC
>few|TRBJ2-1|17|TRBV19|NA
CASSPHPSRSSYNEQFF
TGTGCCAGTAGTCCACACCCTTCCCGGAGCTCCTACAATGAGCAGTTCTTC
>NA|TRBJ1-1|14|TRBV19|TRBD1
CATATGSANTEAFF
TGTGCCACCGCGACAGGGTCGGCGAACACTGAAGCTTTCTTT
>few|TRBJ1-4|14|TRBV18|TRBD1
CASSPGTGDEKLFF
TGTGCCAGCTCACCGGGGACAGGTGATGAAAAACTGTTTTTT
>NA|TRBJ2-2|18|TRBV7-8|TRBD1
CASSFFGSDTGGTGELFF
TGTGCCAGCAGCTTCTTCGGTAGCGATACAGGGGGCACCGGGGAGCTGTTTTTT
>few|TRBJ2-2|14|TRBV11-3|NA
CASSLQGNTGELFF
TGTGCCAGCAGCTTACAGGGGAACACCGGGGAGCTGTTTTTT
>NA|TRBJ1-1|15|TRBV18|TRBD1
CASSPEDRVETEAFF
TGTGCCAGCTCACCAGAGGACAGGGTGGAAACTGAAGCTTTCTTT
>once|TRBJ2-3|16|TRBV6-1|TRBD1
CASSDNRGQGTDTQYF
TGTGCCAGCAGTGATAACAGGGGGCAGGGTACAGATACGCAGTATTTT
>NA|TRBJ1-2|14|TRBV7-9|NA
CASSKGVTNYGYTF
TGTGCCAGCAGCAAAGGGGTCACTAACTATGGCTACACCTTC
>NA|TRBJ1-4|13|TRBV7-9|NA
CASSFTSNEKLFF
TGTGCCAGCAGCTTTACCAGTAATGAAAAACTGTTTTTT
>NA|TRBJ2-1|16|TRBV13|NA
CASSSRQDNSYNEQFF
TGTGCCAGCAGCTCCCGACAGGATAACTCCTACAATGAGCAGTTCTTC
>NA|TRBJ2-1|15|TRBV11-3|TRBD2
CASSPRGAGGSEQFF
TGTGCCAGCAGCCCCCGTGGAGCGGGAGGTAGTGAGCAGTTCTTC
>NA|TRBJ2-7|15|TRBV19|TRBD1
CASSEHRGSIDEQYF
TGTGCCAGTAGTGAACACAGGGGTAGTATCGACGAGCAGTACTTC
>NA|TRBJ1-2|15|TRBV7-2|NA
CASSLVYTGDGGYTF
TGTGCCAGCAGCTTAGTTTATACGGGGGACGGTGGCTACACCTTC
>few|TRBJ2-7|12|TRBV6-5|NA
CASSTLSYEQYF
TGTGCCAGCAGTACCCTATCCTACGAGCAGTACTTC
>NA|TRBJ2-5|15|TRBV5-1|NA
CASSFPRGTIETQYF
TGCGCCAGCAGCTTCCCCAGGGGAACGATAGAGACCCAGTACTTC
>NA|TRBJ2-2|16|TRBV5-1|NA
CASSSGDSVNTGELFF
TGCGCCAGCAGCTCGGGGGACTCTGTCAACACCGGGGAGCTGTTTTTT
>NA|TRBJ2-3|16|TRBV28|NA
CASTLLRGSGPDTQYF
TGTGCCAGCACTCTCCTGCGGGGCAGCGGCCCAGATACGCAGTATTTT
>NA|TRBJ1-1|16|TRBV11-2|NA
CASSLVQGFTNTEAFF
TGTGCCAGCAGCTTAGTACAGGGTTTTACGAACACTGAAGCTTTCTTT
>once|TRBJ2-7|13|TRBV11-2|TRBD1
CASSLDRSYEQYF
TGTGCCAGCAGCCTGGACAGGAGCTACGAGCAGTACTTC
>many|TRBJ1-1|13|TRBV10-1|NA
CASTSGLSTEAFF
TGCGCCAGCACTTCAGGACTGAGCACTGAAGCTTTCTTT
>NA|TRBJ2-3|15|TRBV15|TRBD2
CATSRDPGGGDTQYF
TGTGCCACCAGCAGAGATCCGGGGGGGGGAGATACGCAGTATTTT
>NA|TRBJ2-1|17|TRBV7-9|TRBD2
CASSSILLAGSYNEQFF
TGTGCCAGCAGCTCGATCTTACTAGCGGGCTCCTACAATGAGCAGTTCTTC
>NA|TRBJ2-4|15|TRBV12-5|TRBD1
CASGTTGLAKNSQYF
TGTGCTAGTGGTACGACAGGGTTAGCCAAAAACAGTCAGTACTTC
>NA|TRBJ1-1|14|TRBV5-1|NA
CASSLTFADTEAFF
TGCGCCAGCAGTTTAACTTTTGCGGACACTGAAGCTTTCTTT
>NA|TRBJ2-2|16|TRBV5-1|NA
CASSPRQSGWTGELFF
TGCGCCAGCAGCCCCAGGCAGTCAGGGTGGACCGGGGAGCTGTTTTTT
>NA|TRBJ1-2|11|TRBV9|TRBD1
CASGTGYGYTF
TGTGCCTCCGGGACAGGGTACGGCTACACCTTC